These 24 T cell receptor beta chains were all obtained from the same sample, sequenced in a study of CD8 T cells in ankylosing spondylitis. TCRdb fed the 5' RACE reads into MiXCR, producing one record per CDR3 protein. This sample has around 220,000 distinct CDR3 sequences, with about a sixth found just once. Their cognate antigens are unknown. Overall study results and limits: Among TCR beta sequences, a motif of several highly homologous variants appeared characteristic of ankylosing spondylitis blood.

What was sequenced was blood, either unsorted or a sorted T cell fraction (not recorded which). The source is a male donor with ankylosing spondylitis.

This clonotype has a handful of counts. This rearrangement joins TRBV19 to TRBJ2-3, with 9 positions matching TRBD2. With V trimmed by 5 bases and J by 4 bases, 10 bases remained unmatched. The CDR3 has 16 amino acids. Germline V gene data show CDR1 as LNHDA and CDR2 as SQIVND (reference sequence). In DNA, the CDR3 is TGTGCCAGTAGTCCGCCTCTAGCGGGGTTTGCAGATACGCAGTATTTT. Translation gives CASSPPLAGFADTQYF.

In its sample, this clonotype was seen a few times. The chain recombines TRBV7-9 with TRBJ1-1; 7 positions agree with TRBD1. With V trimmed by 5 bases and J by 5 bases, 5 bases remained unmatched. The CDR3 runs 13 residues. Per the germline V gene, CDR1 is SEHNR and CDR2 is FQNEAQ (reference sequence). CDR3 amino acids: CASSKGTATEAFF. The CDR3 DNA is TGTGCCAGCAGCAAAGGGACAGCTACTGAAGCTTTCTTT. The complete variable domain, with remaining parts taken from reference TRBV7-9 and TRBJ1-1, reads DTGVSQNPRHKITKRGQNVTFRCDPISEHNRLYWYRQTLGQGPEFLTYFQNEAQLEKSRLLSDRFSAERPKGSFSTLEIQRTEQGDSAMYLCASSKGTATEAFFGQGTRLTVV.

This clonotype was found a few times. The rearrangement joins TRBV10-3 to TRBJ2-7; 9 bases agree with TRBD1. Germline values: CDR1 ENHRY, CDR2 SYGVKD. The CDR3 covers 14 residues. With 6 bases clipped from V and 2 bases from J, the junction kept 5 bases outside the gene matches. For the CDR3, the DNA is TGTGCCATCAGCCCCGGGACAGGGACCTACGAGCAGTACTTC. Translating gives CAISPGTGTYEQYF.

This chain connects TRBV20-1 to TRBJ1-2; D gene ambiguous. This CDR3 spans 11 amino acids. V shed 5 bases and J shed 4 bases, with 8 bases lying between them. Germline V gives CDR1 DFQATT, CDR2 SNEGSKA (reference sequence). The CDR3 spells CSAPLFYGYTF. The CDR3 DNA sequence: TGCAGTGCTCCTCTTTTCTATGGCTACACCTTC.

The chain combines TRBV4-2 with TRBJ2-7; 11 bases match TRBD2. Germline CDR1 and CDR2: LGHNA and YNFKEQ. V was clipped by 0 bases and J by 9 bases; unmatched bases: 7. CDR3 length: 15 residues. The CDR3 region is CASSQDLSGRASQYF. CDR3 DNA: TGTGCCAGCAGCCAAGATCTTAGCGGGAGGGCCTCGCAGTACTTC.

The chain has TRBV2 and TRBJ2-7; 8 bases are a match to TRBD2. With V trimmed by 6 bases and J by 5 bases, 12 bases remained unmatched. Looked up from germline, CDR1 is SNHLY and CDR2 is FYNNEI. CDR3 length equals 15 residues. CDR3 coding DNA: TGTGCCAGCAGGTTAAACCCGGGACTAGGGCACGAGCAGTACTTC. Translation gives CASRLNPGLGHEQYF.

The chain recombines TRBV28 with TRBJ2-5, with D possibly being TRBD2 (5 bases). The CDR3 length is 14 residues. Per germline, CDR1 MDHEN and CDR2 SYDVKM. V was cut by 6 bases and J by 5 bases, with 16 bases left in between. In DNA, the CDR3 is TGTGCCAGCAGCCCCAGAGCCTGGGAGGAGACCCAGTACTTC. As protein: CASSPRAWEETQYF.

In this sample, this clonotype turned up many times. The V call is TRBV7-8, the J call TRBJ2-2, with TRBD2 identical over 7 bases. V gave up 10 bases and J gave up 0 bases; unmatched junction bases: 2. The germline V gene encodes CDR1 SGHVS and CDR2 FQNEAQ. The CDR3 is made up of 13 amino acids. CDR3 amino acids: CATRETNTGELFF. CDR3 DNA sequence: TGTGCCACGCGGGAGACGAACACCGGGGAGCTGTTTTTT.

This chain connects TRBV21-1 to TRBJ2-7; the listed D gene, TRBD1, was not tested against the DNA. TRBV21-1 is annotated as a pseudogene. CDR3 length: 15 residues. The CDR3 DNA reads TGTGCCAGCAGCCCCGGGGAGGGGGAGTTTTGCGAGCAGTACTTC. This encodes CASSPGEGEFCEQYF.

The chain carries TRBV4-1 and TRBJ1-1; a possible D gene is TRBD1 (6 bases). CDR1 is MGHRA, CDR2 YSYEKL, per germline. The CDR3 spans 14 residues. The germline V and J ends were trimmed by 0 bases and 5 bases, with 10 bases remaining between them. This chain's CDR3 is CASSQEVQGTEAFF. The CDR3 nucleotides are TGCGCCAGCAGCCAAGAGGTCCAGGGGACTGAAGCTTTCTTT.

Only a few counts were recorded for this clonotype. The gene calls are TRBV11-1 and TRBJ2-7; 7 bases are shared with TRBD1. Trimming cost V 3 bases and J 1 base; bases outside gene matches: 15. Germline lookup yields CDR1 SGHAT and CDR2 FQDESV (reference sequence). The CDR3 sequence is 18 residues long. The DNA of the CDR3 is TGTGCCAGCAGCTTTTCCCTTGGCCGGGACAGCGAATCCTACGAGCAGTACTTC. Amino acid sequence: CASSFSLGRDSESYEQYF.

The gene calls are TRBV13 and TRBJ2-1; TRBD2 aligns across 8 bases. CDR1 PRHDT and CDR2 FYEKMQ come from the germline V gene (reference sequence). This CDR3 comprises 14 residues. J was trimmed by 9 bases and V by 0 bases; bases with no gene match: 4. The CDR3, as DNA: TGTGCCAGCAGCTTAGGCGGGGGGGCTGTTGAGCAGTTCTTC. Protein product: CASSLGGGAVEQFF.

This clonotype was seen many times. The chain links TRBV12-3 or TRBV12-4 to TRBJ2-1, with D tentatively TRBD2 (5 bases). The V end lost 7 bases, the J end lost 5 bases, and 15 bases lay between the germline ends. The CDR3 extends over 14 amino acids. The CDR3 loop is CASISSGSHNEQFF. CDR3 nucleotides: TGTGCCAGCATCTCCTCGGGGAGCCACAATGAGCAGTTCTTC.

This clonotype turned up a few times. V is TRBV12-3 or TRBV12-4 and J is TRBJ2-7, with a weak D call TRBD1 (6 bases). Trimming pared 8 bases from V and 2 bases from J, leaving 19 bases between. This CDR3 is 15 amino acids long. CDR3 coding DNA: TGTGCCAGCTCTCAAACGTGGGACACGACCTACGAGCAGTACTTC. Amino acids: CASSQTWDTTYEQYF.

The genes are TRBV6-1 and TRBJ2-1; D is undetermined. V gave up 2 bases and J gave up 6 bases, with 11 bases separating them. CDR1 and CDR2 from the germline V gene are MNHNS and SASEGT. CDR3 length: 14 residues. CDR3: CASSEPLDSNEQFF. In nucleotides, the CDR3 is TGTGCCAGCAGTGAACCCCTAGATTCCAATGAGCAGTTCTTC.

A few counts support this clonotype. The chain employs TRBV5-1 and TRBJ2-1; D ambiguous. Germline CDR1 SGHRS, CDR2 YFSETQ. The germline V and J ends were trimmed by 4 bases and 8 bases, with 10 bases remaining between them. There are 12 residues in the CDR3. CDR3 sequence (DNA): TGCGCCAGCAGCCCATCTTTCGATGAGCAGTTCTTC. Protein sequence: CASSPSFDEQFF.

V is TRBV7-9 and J is TRBJ2-7; D gene uncertain. Germline CDR1 reads SEHNR; CDR2 reads FQNEAQ (reference sequence). CDR3 size: 13 residues. V was cut by 6 bases and J by 3 bases, with 12 bases left in between. CDR3 bases: TGTGCCAGCAGTTCCCCTTCGGGCTACGAGCAGTACTTC. It translates to CASSSPSGYEQYF.

V usage is TRBV27 and J usage is TRBJ2-1; 13 positions agree with TRBD2. Germline V lookup: CDR1 MNHEY, CDR2 SMNVEV (reference sequence). J lost 10 bases, V lost 5 bases, and 5 bases had no gene match. CDR3 length: 14 residues. The CDR3 protein is CASSPWTSGGEQFF. The DNA for the CDR3 is TGTGCCAGCAGTCCCTGGACTAGCGGGGGCGAGCAGTTCTTC.

This clonotype was counted a few times. This sequence joins TRBV11-2 and TRBJ2-3; D gene ambiguous. Between the trimmed V and J ends, which lost 5 bases and 0 bases, there was a span of 12 bases. Germline CDR1 reads SGHAT; CDR2 reads FQNNGV. There are 15 residues in the CDR3. The CDR3, as DNA: TGTGCCAGCAGCGGATGGAACGATAGCACAGATACGCAGTATTTT. Encoded protein: CASSGWNDSTDTQYF.

The table lists this clonotype with a few counts. In nucleotides, the CDR3 is TGCGCCAGCAGCGGCGGACTAGCAGCCTACAATGAGCAGTTCTTC. Protein sequence: CASSGGLAAYNEQFF. The rearrangement uses TRBV4-3 and TRBJ2-1; 8 bases are a match to TRBD2. The germline V gene encodes CDR1 LGHNA and CDR2 YSLEER. Losses at the gene ends were 5 bases for V and 2 bases for J; bases not matched to a gene: 5. This CDR3 contains 15 residues.

In this sample, this clonotype turned up a few times. The genes are TRBV4-1 and TRBJ2-7; perhaps TRBD2 as D (5 bases). CDR1 is MGHRA, CDR2 YSYEKL, per germline. This CDR3 region has 15 residues. The V end lost 1 base, the J end lost 2 bases, and 12 bases lay between the germline ends. The CDR3 region is CASSQAGSFAYEQYF. Written as DNA, the CDR3 is TGCGCCAGCAGCCAAGCGGGGTCTTTTGCCTACGAGCAGTACTTC.

Only a few counts were recorded for this clonotype. The chain uses TRBV11-1 and TRBJ2-7; D is perhaps TRBD2 (5 bases). CDR3 length: 15 amino acids. Germline V CDR1 and CDR2: SGHAT, FQDESV (reference sequence). V was cut by 0 bases and J by 6 bases, with 15 bases left in between. CDR3 in DNA: TGTGCCAGCAGCTTAGCCCCATTCGGAGGTCGCGAGCAGTACTTC. It is translated as CASSLAPFGGREQYF.

The J gene is TRBJ2-7, the V gene TRBV5-5; no firm D call. Germline V gene lookup returns CDR1 SGHKS and CDR2 YYEKEE (reference sequence). Trimming removed 6 bases at V and 5 bases at J, with 9 bases between. The CDR3 sequence is 11 residues long. CDR3 residues: CASTLGHEQYF. CDR3 sequence (DNA): TGTGCCAGCACTCTCGGGCACGAGCAGTACTTC.

This clonotype was observed at least ten times. This chain uses TRBV29-1 with TRBJ2-1; D is uncertain. Between the trimmed V and J ends, which lost 5 bases and 9 bases, there was a span of 17 bases. The CDR3 runs to 13 residues. From germline, CDR1 is SQVTM and CDR2 ANQGSEA. The CDR3 nucleotides are TGCAGCGTTATTCTGGGCGGAATTCCTGAGCAGTTCTTC. Translation gives CSVILGGIPEQFF.